The TCR beta chain described here comes from a study of blood T cells in healthy people across ages. Trimming shortened V by 5 bases and J by 8 bases, and 15 bases separated the two germline ends. The length of the CDR3 is 13 residues. A second PCR of roughly 6 to 12 cycles used a sample-barcoded 5' primer and a J-beta primer mix. Via MiXCR, TCRdb re-called the 5' RACE reads, giving one row per CDR3 protein. The sample includes around 1,000,000 distinct CDR3 sequences, almost 25% of them seen just once. The data were also submitted as part of a second study, on T cells of mothers and their children.

What was sequenced was blood. The chain carries TRBV12-3 or TRBV12-4 and TRBJ1-1; tentatively, D is TRBD1 (6 bases). The clonotype originates from a girl aged 2 to 9 in good health. CDR3 DNA: TGTGCCAGCAGTATAAACGGACAGCACGAAGCTTTCTTT. Amino acids: CASSINGQHEAFF.